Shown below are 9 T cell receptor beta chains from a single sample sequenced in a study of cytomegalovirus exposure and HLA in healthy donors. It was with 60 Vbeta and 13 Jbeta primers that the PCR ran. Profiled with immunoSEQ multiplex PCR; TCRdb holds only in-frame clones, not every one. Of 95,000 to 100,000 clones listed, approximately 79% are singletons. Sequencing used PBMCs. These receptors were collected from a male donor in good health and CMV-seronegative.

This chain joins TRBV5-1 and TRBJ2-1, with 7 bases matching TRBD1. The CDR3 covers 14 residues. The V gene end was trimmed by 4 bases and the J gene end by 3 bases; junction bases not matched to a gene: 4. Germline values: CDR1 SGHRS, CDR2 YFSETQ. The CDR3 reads CASSIQGFYNEQFF. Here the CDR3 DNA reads TGCGCCAGCAGCATACAGGGGTTCTACAATGAGCAGTTCTTC.

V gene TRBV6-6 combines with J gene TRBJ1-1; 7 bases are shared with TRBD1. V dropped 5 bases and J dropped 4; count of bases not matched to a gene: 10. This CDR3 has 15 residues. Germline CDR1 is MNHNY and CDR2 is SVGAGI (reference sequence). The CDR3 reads CASSPRTQGGTEAFF. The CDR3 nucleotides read TGTGCCAGCAGTCCCCGGACCCAGGGGGGCACTGAAGCTTTCTTT.

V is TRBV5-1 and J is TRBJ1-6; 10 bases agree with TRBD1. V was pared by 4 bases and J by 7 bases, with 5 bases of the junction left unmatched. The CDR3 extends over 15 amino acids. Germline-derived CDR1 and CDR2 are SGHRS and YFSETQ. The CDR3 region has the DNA TGCGCCAGCAGCCCGGGGACAGGGGACAATTCACCCCTCCACTTT. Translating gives CASSPGTGDNSPLHF.

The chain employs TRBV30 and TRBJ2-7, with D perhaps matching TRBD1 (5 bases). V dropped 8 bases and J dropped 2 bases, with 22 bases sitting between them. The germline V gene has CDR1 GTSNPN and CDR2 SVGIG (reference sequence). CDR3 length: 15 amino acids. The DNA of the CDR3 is TGTGCCGCATCTTCTGGGGCCTCGAACCCCTACGAGCAGTACTTC. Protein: CAASSGASNPYEQYF.

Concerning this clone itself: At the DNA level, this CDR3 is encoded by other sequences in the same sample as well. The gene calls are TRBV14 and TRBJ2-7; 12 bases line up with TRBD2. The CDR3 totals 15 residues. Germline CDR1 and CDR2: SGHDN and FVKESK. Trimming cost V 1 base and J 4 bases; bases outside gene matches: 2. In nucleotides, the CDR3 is TGTGCCAGCAGCCAAGGACTAGCGGGAGTTTACGAGCAGTACTTC. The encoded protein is CASSQGLAGVYEQYF.

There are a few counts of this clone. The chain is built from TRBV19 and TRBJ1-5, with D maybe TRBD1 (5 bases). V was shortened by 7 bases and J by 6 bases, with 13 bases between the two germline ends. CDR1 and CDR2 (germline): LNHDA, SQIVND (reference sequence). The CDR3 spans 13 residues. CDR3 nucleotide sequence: TGTGCCAGTAATCGGGGGTGGAGTCAGCCCCAGCATTTT. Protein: CASNRGWSQPQHF.

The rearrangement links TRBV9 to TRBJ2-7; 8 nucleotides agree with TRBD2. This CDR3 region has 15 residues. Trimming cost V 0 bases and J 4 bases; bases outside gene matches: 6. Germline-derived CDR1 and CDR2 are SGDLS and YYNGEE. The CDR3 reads CASSVGGLGDYEQYF. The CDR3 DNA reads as TGTGCCAGCAGCGTAGGGGGACTAGGAGATTACGAGCAGTACTTC. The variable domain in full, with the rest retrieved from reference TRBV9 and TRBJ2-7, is DSGVTQTPKHLITATGQRVTLRCSPRSGDLSVYWYQQSLDQGLQFLIQYYNGEERAKGNILERFSAQQFPDLHSELNLSSLELGDSALYFCASSVGGLGDYEQYFGPGTRLTVT.

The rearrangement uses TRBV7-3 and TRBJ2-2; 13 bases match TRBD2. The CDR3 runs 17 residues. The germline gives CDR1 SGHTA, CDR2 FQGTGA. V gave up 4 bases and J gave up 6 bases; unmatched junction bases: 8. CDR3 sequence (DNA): TGTGCCAGCAGCTCACCGGGACTAGCGGGAAGGTCCGGGGAGCTGTTTTTT. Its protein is CASSSPGLAGRSGELFF.

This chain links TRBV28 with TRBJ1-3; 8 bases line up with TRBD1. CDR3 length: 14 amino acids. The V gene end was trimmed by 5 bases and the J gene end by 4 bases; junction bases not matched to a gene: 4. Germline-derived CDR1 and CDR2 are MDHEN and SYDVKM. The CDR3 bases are TGTGCCAGCAGTCAGACAGGGGTAGGAAACACCATATATTTT. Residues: CASSQTGVGNTIYF. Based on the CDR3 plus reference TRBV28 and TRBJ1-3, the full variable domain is DVKVTQSSRYLVKRTGEKVFLECVQDMDHENMFWYRQDPGLGLRLIYFSYDVKMKEKGDIPEGYSVSREKKERFSLILESASTNQTSMYLCASSQTGVGNTIYFGEGSWLTVV.